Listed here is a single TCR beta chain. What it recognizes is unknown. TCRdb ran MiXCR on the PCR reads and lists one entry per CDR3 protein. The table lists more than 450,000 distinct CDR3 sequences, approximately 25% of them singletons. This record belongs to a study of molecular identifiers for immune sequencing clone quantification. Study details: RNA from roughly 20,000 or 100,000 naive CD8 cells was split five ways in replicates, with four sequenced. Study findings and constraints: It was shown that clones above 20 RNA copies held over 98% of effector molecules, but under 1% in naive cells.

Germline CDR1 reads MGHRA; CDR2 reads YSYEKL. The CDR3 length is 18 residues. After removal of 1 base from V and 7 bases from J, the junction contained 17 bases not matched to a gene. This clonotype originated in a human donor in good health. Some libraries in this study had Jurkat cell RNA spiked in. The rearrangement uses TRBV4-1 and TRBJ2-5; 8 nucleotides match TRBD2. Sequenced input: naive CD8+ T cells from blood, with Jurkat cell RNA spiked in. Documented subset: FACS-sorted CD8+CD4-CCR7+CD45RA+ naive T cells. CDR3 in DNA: TGCGCCAGCAGCCAAGGCCCTGGCCTAGCGGGCAAAGGGGGGACCCAGTACTTC. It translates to CASSQGPGLAGKGGTQYF.